These 2 T cell receptor beta chains originate from one sample sequenced in a study of T cells in Graves' hyperthyroidism and ophthalmopathy. Researchers took RNA transcripts and amplified the TCR beta CDR3 regions from them. The primer set for the first-round RT-PCR of the TCR CDR3 was HTBI. TCRdb re-called the multiplex PCR reads with MiXCR, one entry per CDR3 protein. The table lists 250,000 or so distinct CDR3 sequences, roughly 15% of them singletons, with around 31% in the top ten. Sequencing was performed on blood. All receptors come from a woman aged 45-60 years with Graves' hyperthyroidism that later progressed to Graves' ophthalmopathy.

There are a few counts of this clonotype. V and J are TRBV20-1 and TRBJ1-2; D is ambiguous. This CDR3 is 11 amino acids long. V lost 3 bases and J 8 bases, leaving 10 bases between the germline ends. The germline gives CDR1 DFQATT, CDR2 SNEGSKA (reference sequence). CDR3 in DNA: TGCAGTGCTAGGGAGAGTCGAGGCTACACCTTC. Its protein product is CSARESRGYTF.

This clonotype has ten or more counts. V is TRBV6-1 and J is TRBJ1-6, with 8 nucleotides matching TRBD1. J gave up 10 bases and V 7 bases, and 12 bases lay outside the gene matches. The CDR3 spans 15 residues. Germline lookup yields CDR1 MNHNS and CDR2 SASEGT. CDR3 bases: TGTGCCAGCATCCCGGACGGACAGGGTACCTCACCCCTCCACTTT. This encodes CASIPDGQGTSPLHF.